A single TCR beta chain is shown here with its context. What it binds is not known. Using its own MiXCR run on the RT-PCR reads, TCRdb lists one record per CDR3 protein. The table records approximately 290,000 distinct CDR3 sequences, roughly 22% of them present only once. This sample is part of a study of response to subunit inactivated influenza vaccine. The study's findings and limits: Authors suggested few new T cells are recruited by each seasonal influenza vaccination.

The germline CDR1 and CDR2 sequences are DFQATT and SNEGSKA (reference sequence). V was clipped by 3 bases and J by 8 bases, with 7 bases between them. The CDR3 is made up of 10 amino acids. This specimen consisted of PBMCs from blood, obtained 21 months after vaccination. The chain recombines TRBV20-1 with TRBJ1-1, with no clear D. The clonotype was recovered from a man between 50 and 70 years old who received an inactivated influenza vaccine. In nucleotides, the CDR3 is TGCAGTGCTAGGGCGGTGGAAGCTTTCTTT. This gives the protein CSARAVEAFF.